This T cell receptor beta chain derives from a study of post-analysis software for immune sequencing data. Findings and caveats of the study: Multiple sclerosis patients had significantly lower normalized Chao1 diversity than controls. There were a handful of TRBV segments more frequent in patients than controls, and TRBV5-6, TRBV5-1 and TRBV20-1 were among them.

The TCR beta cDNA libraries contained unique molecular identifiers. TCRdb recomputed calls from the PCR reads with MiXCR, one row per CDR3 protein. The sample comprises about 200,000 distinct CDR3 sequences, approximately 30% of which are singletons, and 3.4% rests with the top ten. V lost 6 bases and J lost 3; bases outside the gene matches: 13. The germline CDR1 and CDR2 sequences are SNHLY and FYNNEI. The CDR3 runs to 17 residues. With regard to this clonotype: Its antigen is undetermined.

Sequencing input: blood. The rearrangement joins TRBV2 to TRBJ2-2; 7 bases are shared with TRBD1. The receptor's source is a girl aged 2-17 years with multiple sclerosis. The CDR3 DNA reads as TGTGCCAGCAGCGGTTCGTCCGGGACAGACTACACCGGGGAGCTGTTTTTT. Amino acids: CASSGSSGTDYTGELFF. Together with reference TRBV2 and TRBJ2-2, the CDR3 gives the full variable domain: EPEVTQTPSHQVTQMGQEVILRCVPISNHLYFYWYRQILGQKVEFLVSFYNNEISEKSEIFDDQFSVERPDGSNFTLKIRSTKLEDSAMYFCASSGSSGTDYTGELFFGEGSRLTVL.